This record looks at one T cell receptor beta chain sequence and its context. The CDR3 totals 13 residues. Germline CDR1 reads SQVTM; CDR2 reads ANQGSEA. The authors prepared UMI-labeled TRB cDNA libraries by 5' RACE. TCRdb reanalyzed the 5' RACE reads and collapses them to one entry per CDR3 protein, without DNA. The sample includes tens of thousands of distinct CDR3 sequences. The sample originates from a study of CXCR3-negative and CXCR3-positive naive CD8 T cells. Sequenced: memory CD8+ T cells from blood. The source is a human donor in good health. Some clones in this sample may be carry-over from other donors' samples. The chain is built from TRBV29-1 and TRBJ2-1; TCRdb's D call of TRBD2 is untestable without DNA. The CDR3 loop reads CSVDDRVGGEQFF.